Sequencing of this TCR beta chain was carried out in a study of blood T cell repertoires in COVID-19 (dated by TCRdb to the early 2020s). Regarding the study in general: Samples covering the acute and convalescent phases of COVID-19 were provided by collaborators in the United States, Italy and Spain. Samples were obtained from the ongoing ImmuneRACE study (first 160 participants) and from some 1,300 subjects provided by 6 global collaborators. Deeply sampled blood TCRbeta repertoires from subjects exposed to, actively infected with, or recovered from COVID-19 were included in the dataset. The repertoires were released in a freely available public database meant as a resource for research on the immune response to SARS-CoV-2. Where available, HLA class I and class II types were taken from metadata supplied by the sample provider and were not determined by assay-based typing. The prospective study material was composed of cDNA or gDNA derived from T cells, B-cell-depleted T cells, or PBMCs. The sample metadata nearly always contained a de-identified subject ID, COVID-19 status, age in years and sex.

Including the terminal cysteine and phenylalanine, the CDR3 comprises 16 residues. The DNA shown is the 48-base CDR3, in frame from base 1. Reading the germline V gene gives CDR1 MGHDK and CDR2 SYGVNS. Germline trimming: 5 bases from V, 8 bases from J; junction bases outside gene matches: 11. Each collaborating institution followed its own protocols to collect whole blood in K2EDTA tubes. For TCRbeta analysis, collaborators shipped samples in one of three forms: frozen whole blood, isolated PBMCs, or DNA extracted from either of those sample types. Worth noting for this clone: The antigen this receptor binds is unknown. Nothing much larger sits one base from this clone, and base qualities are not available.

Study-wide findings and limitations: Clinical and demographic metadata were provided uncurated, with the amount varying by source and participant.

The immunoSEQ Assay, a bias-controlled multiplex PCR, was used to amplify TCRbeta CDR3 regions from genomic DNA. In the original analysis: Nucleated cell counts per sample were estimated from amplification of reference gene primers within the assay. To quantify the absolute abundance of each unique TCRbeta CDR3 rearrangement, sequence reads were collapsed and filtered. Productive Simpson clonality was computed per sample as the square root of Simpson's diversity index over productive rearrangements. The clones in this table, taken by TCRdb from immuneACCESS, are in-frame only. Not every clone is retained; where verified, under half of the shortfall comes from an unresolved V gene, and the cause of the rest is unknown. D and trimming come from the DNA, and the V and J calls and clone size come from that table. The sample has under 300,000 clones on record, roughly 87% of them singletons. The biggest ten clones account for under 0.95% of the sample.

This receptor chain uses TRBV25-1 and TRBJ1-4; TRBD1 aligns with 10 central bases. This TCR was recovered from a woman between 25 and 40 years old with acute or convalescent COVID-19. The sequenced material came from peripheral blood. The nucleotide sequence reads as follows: TGTGCCAGCAGTTCTCACGACAGGGGGCGTTCGGAAAAACTGTTTTTT. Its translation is CASSSHDRGRSEKLFF.